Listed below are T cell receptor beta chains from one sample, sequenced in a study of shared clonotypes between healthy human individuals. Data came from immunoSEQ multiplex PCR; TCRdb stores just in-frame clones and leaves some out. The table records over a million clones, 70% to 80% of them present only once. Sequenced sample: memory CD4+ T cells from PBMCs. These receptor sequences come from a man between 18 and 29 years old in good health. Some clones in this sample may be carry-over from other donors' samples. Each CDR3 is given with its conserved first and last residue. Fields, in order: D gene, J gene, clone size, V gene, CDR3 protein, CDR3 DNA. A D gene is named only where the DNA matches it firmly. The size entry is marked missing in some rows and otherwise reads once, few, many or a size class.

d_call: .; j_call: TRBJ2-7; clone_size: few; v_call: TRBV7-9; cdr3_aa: CASSLVSAESSYEQYF; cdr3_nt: TGTGCCAGCAGCTTAGTGTCAGCGGAGAGCTCCTACGAGCAGTACTTC
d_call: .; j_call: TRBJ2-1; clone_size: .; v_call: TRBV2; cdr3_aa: CASVPGYNEQFF; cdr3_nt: TGTGCCAGCGTCCCTGGATACAATGAGCAGTTCTTC
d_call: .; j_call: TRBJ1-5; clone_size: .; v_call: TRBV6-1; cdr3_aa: CASSEGRGSGVRVRGPQHF; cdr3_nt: TGTGCCAGCAGTGAAGGTAGGGGGAGTGGAGTGCGGGTGAGGGGGCCCCAGCATTTT
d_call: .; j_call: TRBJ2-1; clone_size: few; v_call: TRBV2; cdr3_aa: CASSEQGQGDEQFF; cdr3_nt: TGTGCCAGCAGTGAACAGGGGCAAGGGGATGAGCAGTTCTTC
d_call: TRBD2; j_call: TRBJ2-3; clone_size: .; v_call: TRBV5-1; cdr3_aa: CASKGTSRPTDTQYF; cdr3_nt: TGCGCCAGCAAAGGGACTAGCCGACCCACAGATACGCAGTATTTT
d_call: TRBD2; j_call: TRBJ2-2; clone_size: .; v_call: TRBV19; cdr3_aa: CASSISGTSKVRELFF; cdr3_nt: TGTGCCAGTAGTATTTCCGGGACTAGCAAAGTCAGGGAGCTGTTTTTT
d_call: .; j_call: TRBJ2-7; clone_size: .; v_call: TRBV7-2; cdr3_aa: CASSPRVAYEQYF; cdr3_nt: TGTGCCAGCAGCCCCCGGGTGGCGTACGAGCAGTACTTC
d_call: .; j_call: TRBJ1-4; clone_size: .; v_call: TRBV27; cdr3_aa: CASSLSRGEKLFF; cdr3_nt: TGTGCCAGCAGTTTATCGCGGGGTGAAAAACTGTTTTTT
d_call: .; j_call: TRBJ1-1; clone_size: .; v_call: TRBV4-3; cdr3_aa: CASSQDPGWNTEAFF; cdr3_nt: TGCGCCAGCAGCCAAGATCCGGGTTGGAACACTGAAGCTTTCTTT
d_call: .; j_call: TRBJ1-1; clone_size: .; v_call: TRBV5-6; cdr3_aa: CASSLQMNTEAFF; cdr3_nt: TGTGCCAGCAGCTTGCAGATGAACACTGAAGCTTTCTTT
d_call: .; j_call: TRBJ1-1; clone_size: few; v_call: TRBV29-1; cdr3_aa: CSGSSGTEAFF; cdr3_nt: TGCAGCGGTTCGAGTGGCACTGAAGCTTTCTTT
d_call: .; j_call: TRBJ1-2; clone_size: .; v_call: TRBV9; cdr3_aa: CASSVGGQGGYGYTF; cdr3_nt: TGTGCCAGCAGCGTAGGAGGGCAGGGAGGCTATGGCTACACCTTC
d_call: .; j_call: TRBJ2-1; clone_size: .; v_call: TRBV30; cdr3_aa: CAWSRSNEQFF; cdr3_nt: TGTGCCTGGAGTCGTAGTAATGAGCAGTTCTTC
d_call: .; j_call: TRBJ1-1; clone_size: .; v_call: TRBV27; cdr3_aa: CASSYWGNMNTEAFF; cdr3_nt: TGTGCCAGCAGTTATTGGGGGAACATGAACACTGAAGCTTTCTTT
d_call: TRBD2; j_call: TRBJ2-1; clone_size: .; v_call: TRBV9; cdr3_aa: CASSARTSGSEQFF; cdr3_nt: TGTGCCAGCAGCGCCCGGACTAGCGGGAGTGAGCAGTTCTTC
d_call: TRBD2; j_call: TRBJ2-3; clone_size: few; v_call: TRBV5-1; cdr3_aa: CASSYGLAESTDTQYF; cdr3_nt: TGCGCCAGCAGTTACGGACTAGCGGAGAGCACAGATACGCAGTATTTT